The entry that follows covers one T cell receptor beta chain sequence. This clone has only one observation. The antigen this receptor binds is unknown. No much larger clonotype is one base removed from it; base qualities were not supplied. The immunoSEQ Assay was used to sequence TCR beta CDR3 regions from DNA. As for how the authors treated the data: To compute T cell density, TCR beta template counts were normalized to usable DNA, which was estimated by amplifying housekeeping genes. The preseqR package was used to estimate richness by extrapolating to 400,000 templates for PBMC samples and to 120,000 templates for tissue samples. Clonality was defined by subtracting Pielou's evenness from one. Tissue-enriched TCRs were identified through differential abundance testing performed on productive amino-acid clonotypes, with a minimum total count of 5 and an alpha of 0.1. The Jaccard Index and the Morisita Overlap Index were used to quantify repertoire overlap between compartments. TCR beta CDR3s were clustered by GLIPH together with public tetramer-defined viral CDR3s, and at least three viral sequences plus V-gene enrichment were required for viral motifs. TCRdb provides this immuneACCESS table in a form limited to in-frame rearrangements. Some clones are lacking; in checked studies, under half of them reflect an unresolved V gene, and why the rest are absent is not known. The V and J calls and clone size come from that table; D and trimming were worked out from the DNA. The table for this sample lists 50,000 to 75,000 clones; approximately 90% of them were counted only once. Just under 20% of the sample comes from the top ten.

The data derive from a study of T cells in localized non-small cell lung cancer (dated by TCRdb to about 2020). Looking at the study overall: T cell repertoires of some 240 early-stage NSCLC patients were analyzed, with tumors being compared against uninvolved tumor-adjacent lungs. The cohort consisted of 236 treatment-naive NSCLC patients whose localized lung tumors had been resected. Of the NSCLC patients, about 130 were male and 85 to 110 were female, and the mean age was approximately 66 years.

CDR1 and CDR2, looked up from the germline V gene (reference sequence), are GTSNPN and SVGIG. The CDR3 has 14 amino acids, counting the end cysteine and phenylalanine. Of all the DNA, just the CDR3 is kept, 42 bases in frame from base 1. V has 5 bases trimmed and J has 7 bases trimmed; junction bases matching no gene number 10. Paper-wide results and their limitations: Uninvolved tumor-adjacent lung showed the highest T cell clonality, higher than tumor, which suggests more focused antigenic responses in the uninvolved tumor-adjacent lung. Higher blood T cell density associated with longer overall survival, while higher adjacent-lung clonality associated with shorter survival. Because multi-region sequencing of the tumors was not done, intratumor heterogeneity could not be ruled out. A median of about 61 of the top 100 tumor clones turned up in the paired uninvolved adjacent lung, and about 28 of those clones also ranked among the top 100 of that same adjacent lung. Since the design was exploratory, TCR variables were selected using unadjusted p-values with no false-discovery rate correction.

At diagnosis, peripheral blood, uninvolved tumor-adjacent lung and tumor were collected and were preserved as a mix of fresh-frozen and FFPE material. For TCR repertoire profiling, the blood samples were analyzed as peripheral blood mononuclear cells. This TCR was sampled from a man aged 40 to 69 with stage I lung adenocarcinoma. The input for sequencing was peripheral blood, taken before any cancer treatment. Rearrangement joined TRBV30 to TRBJ2-2; the junction holds 7 bases that match TRBD2. The nucleotide sequence reads TGTGCCTGGGCGGGGGTCGTGGATGGCGGGGAGCTGTTTTTT. This yields the protein CAWAGVVDGGELFF.